This is a list of T cell receptor beta chains from one sample in a study of shared clonotypes between healthy human individuals. The protocol was immunoSEQ multiplex PCR, while the TCRdb copy is restricted to in-frame clones and leaves out a portion. The sample lists around 1.6 million clones; nearly 99% were seen once. Sequencing was performed on naive CD4+ T cells sorted from blood. Source of these receptors: a man aged 25-45 years in good health. Both conserved end residues are trimmed from each CDR3. Some rows have no size entry. The others give once, few or many, or a class for an expanded clone.

TRBV6-1	TRBJ2-7	NA	ASSDLQGVYSYEQY
TRBV19	TRBJ2-7	NA	ASSIALSSYEQY
TRBV9	TRBJ2-2	NA	ASSTRLTGELF
TRBV10-1	TRBJ2-3	NA	ASSPSGRRADTQY
TRBV11-2	TRBJ2-7	NA	ASSLVKRSYEQY
TRBV15	TRBJ1-4	once	ATSRGENEKLF
TRBV28	TRBJ2-7	NA	ASREYRGVYEQY
TRBV5-3	TRBJ1-1	NA	ARSRDSNTEAF
TRBV14	TRBJ2-2	NA	ASSPGLAGVFGELF
TRBV4-3	TRBJ2-7	NA	ASSQEGRALYEQY
TRBV7-9	TRBJ2-7	NA	ASTLPGLAGLEQY
TRBV4-3	TRBJ1-5	NA	ASSQDGGDSQH
TRBV5-1	TRBJ2-5	NA	ASSPRVAGQETQY
TRBV6-5	TRBJ2-7	NA	ASSYSRGSYEQY
TRBV2	TRBJ2-2	NA	ASSGRTNTGELF
TRBV9	TRBJ1-4	NA	ASSSLGATNEKLF
TRBV28	TRBJ1-5	NA	ASRRRRSQPQH